Listed here are 22 T cell receptor beta chains from one sample, sequenced in a study of blood T cell repertoires in COVID-19. TCRdb keeps only in-frame clones here, not all; method: immunoSEQ multiplex PCR. The profile shows 300,000 to 450,000 clones, 88% of them singletons. The sequencing sample was made of PBMCs or T cells enriched from blood (not recorded which). These receptors were collected from a woman between 18 and 29 years old who had recovered from COVID-19.

The V call is TRBV7-2, the J call TRBJ1-4; the D gene is possibly TRBD1 (5 bases). The V end lost 0 bases, the J end lost 8 bases, and 16 bases lay between the germline ends. This CDR3 has 16 residues. CDR1 is SGHTA, CDR2 FQGNSA, per germline. DNA for the CDR3: TGTGCCAGCAGCTTAGCGGGCAGGGTATCAGGAGAAAAACTGTTTTTT. It yields the protein CASSLAGRVSGEKLFF.

Only a few counts were recorded for this clone. This sequence joins TRBV7-2 and TRBJ2-1, with 9 bases matching TRBD2. The CDR3 spans 15 residues. J gave up 4 bases and V 4 bases, and 5 bases lay outside the gene matches. Germline values: CDR1 SGHTA, CDR2 FQGNSA. DNA for the CDR3: TGTGCCAGCAGCTATAGCGGGGGAGAGTACAATGAGCAGTTCTTC. This translates into CASSYSGGEYNEQFF.

The chain combines TRBV9 with TRBJ1-6; TRBD1 aligns across 11 bases. Germline V gene data show CDR1 as SGDLS and CDR2 as YYNGEE. Unmatched junction bases numbered 6, after V lost 3 bases and J lost 10 bases. This CDR3 spans 15 amino acids. CDR3 region: CASSASGTGGSPLHF. The DNA for the CDR3 is TGTGCCAGCAGCGCCTCCGGGACAGGGGGGTCACCCCTCCACTTT.

This sequence joins TRBV9 and TRBJ2-2; weak D call: TRBD1 (6 bases). The V end was cut by 3 bases, the J end by 2 bases, with 11 bases between. Germline CDR1 reads SGDLS; CDR2 reads YYNGEE. The CDR3 totals 15 residues. The CDR3 DNA is TGTGCCAGCAGCGCCGGGACACCTAACACCGGGGAGCTGTTTTTT. Its protein is CASSAGTPNTGELFF. Full variable domain (rest looked up from reference TRBV9 and TRBJ2-2): DSGVTQTPKHLITATGQRVTLRCSPRSGDLSVYWYQQSLDQGLQFLIQYYNGEERAKGNILERFSAQQFPDLHSELNLSSLELGDSALYFCASSAGTPNTGELFFGEGSRLTVL.

The chain has TRBV19 and TRBJ1-5, with D maybe TRBD1 (5 bases). The germline gives CDR1 LNHDA, CDR2 SQIVND (reference sequence). The CDR3 consists of 17 residues. Trimming removed 1 base at V and 3 bases at J, with 16 bases between. CDR3 in DNA: TGTGCCAGTAGTATAGTCGGGGGAAGGTTTCCCAATCAGCCCCAGCATTTT. Its translation: CASSIVGGRFPNQPQHF. The full variable domain, completed using reference TRBV19 and TRBJ1-5, is DGGITQSPKYLFRKEGQNVTLSCEQNLNHDAMYWYRQDPGQGLRLIYYSQIVNDFQKGDIAEGYSVSREKKESFPLTVTSAQKNPTAFYLCASSIVGGRFPNQPQHFGDGTRLSIL.

The genes are TRBV6-5 and TRBJ1-3, with D uncertain. Germline CDR1 reads MNHEY; CDR2 reads SVGAGI. Trimming removed 6 bases at V and 0 bases at J, with 9 bases between. This CDR3 region has 14 residues. The CDR3 sequence: CASRLSLSGNTIYF. In DNA form, the CDR3 reads TGTGCCAGCAGATTATCCCTCTCTGGAAACACCATATATTTT.

The V and J genes are TRBV5-4 and TRBJ2-2; 9 nucleotides match TRBD2. The length of the CDR3 is 16 residues. Looked up from germline, CDR1 is SGHNT and CDR2 is YYREEE (reference sequence). Germline trimming cut 3 bases from V and 7 bases from J; bases unmatched to any gene: 10. CDR3 residues: CASSWFGGGARGELFF. CDR3 coding DNA: TGTGCCAGCAGCTGGTTTGGCGGGGGGGCCCGCGGGGAGCTGTTTTTT. Full variable domain (missing parts from reference TRBV5-4 and TRBJ2-2): ETGVTQSPTHLIKTRGQQVTLRCSSQSGHNTVSWYQQALGQGPQFIFQYYREEENGRGNFPPRFSGLQFPNYSSELNVNALELDDSALYLCASSWFGGGARGELFFGEGSRLTVL.

The CDR3 loop is CASSYHRGNEQFF. The CDR3 DNA reads TGTGCCAGCAGTTATCACAGGGGGAATGAGCAGTTCTTC. The chain joins TRBV7-6 to TRBJ2-1; the match to TRBD1 covers 8 bases. The V segment lost 6 bases and the J segment 7 bases; nucleotides outside the gene matches: 5. The CDR3 length is 13 residues. Germline lookup yields CDR1 SGHVS and CDR2 FNYEAQ.

This chain joins TRBV5-1 and TRBJ2-7; 7 positions agree with TRBD1. With V trimmed by 3 bases and J by 3 bases, 9 bases remained unmatched. The germline CDR1 and CDR2 sequences are SGHRS and YFSETQ. The CDR3 totals 15 residues. The CDR3 loop reads CASSSGQALSYEQYF. The CDR3 region has the DNA TGCGCCAGCAGCTCTGGACAGGCCCTAAGCTACGAGCAGTACTTC.

V gene TRBV6-4 combines with J gene TRBJ1-2; the match to TRBD1 covers 8 bases. CDR3 length: 14 residues. Germline lookup yields CDR1 MRHNA and CDR2 SNTAGT. Germline trimming cut 5 bases from V and 7 bases from J; bases unmatched to any gene: 9. CDR3 bases: TGTGCCAGCAGTAACAGGGGGGGCTCTACTGGCTACACCTTC. It is translated as CASSNRGGSTGYTF.

The rearrangement uses TRBV19 and TRBJ2-7; 8 positions match TRBD1. This CDR3 is 16 amino acids long. Per germline, CDR1 LNHDA and CDR2 SQIVND (reference sequence). The J segment lost 0 bases and the V segment lost 6 bases, leaving 10 bases of the junction unmatched. The CDR3 reads CASRPSGQGFSYEQYF. Here the CDR3 DNA reads TGTGCCAGTAGACCCAGCGGACAGGGTTTCTCCTACGAGCAGTACTTC.

The chain combines TRBV5-6 with TRBJ1-2; the D gene is possibly TRBD1 (6 bases). The CDR3 length is 14 residues. CDR1 is SGHDT and CDR2 is YYEEEE in the germline V gene. Trimming took off 2 bases at V and 1 base at J, with 9 bases between the two ends. The CDR3 nucleotides read TGTGCCAGCAGCTTCGGCAGGGGTAACTATGGCTACACCTTC. It translates to CASSFGRGNYGYTF.

The CDR3 loop reads CASSFLLRSITGELFF. In DNA, the CDR3 is TGTGCCAGCAGCTTCCTCTTACGATCTATAACCGGGGAGCTGTTTTTT. The chain has TRBV7-2 and TRBJ2-2, with D uncertain. The CDR3 is 16 amino acids. The germline CDR1 and CDR2 sequences are SGHTA and FQGNSA. V shed 3 bases and J shed 5 bases, with 16 bases lying between them.

The chain recombines TRBV5-1 with TRBJ2-2, with D possibly TRBD1 on 5 matching bases. The ends were cut back, 1 base at V and 3 bases at J, with 13 bases in the middle. Per germline, CDR1 SGHRS and CDR2 YFSETQ. There are 16 residues in the CDR3. CDR3 in DNA: TGCGCCAGCAGCTTGTTGGGGCAGGTCGACACCGGGGAGCTGTTTTTT. Its translation: CASSLLGQVDTGELFF.

This chain uses TRBV7-9 with TRBJ2-5; 7 positions match TRBD1. V was pared by 2 bases and J by 2 bases, with 5 bases of the junction left unmatched. The CDR3 consists of 15 residues. Germline CDR1 is SEHNR and CDR2 is FQNEAQ (reference sequence). CDR3 protein: CASSLRQGVQETQYF. The CDR3, as DNA: TGTGCCAGCAGCTTACGGCAGGGGGTACAAGAGACCCAGTACTTC.

This clone came up a few times. This chain connects TRBV3-1 (or the pseudogene TRBV3-2) to TRBJ1-3; D remains ambiguous. V shed 8 bases and J shed 3 bases, with 14 bases lying between them. The V gene's germline CDR1 is LGHDT and CDR2 YNNKEL (reference sequence). CDR3 length: 14 amino acids. The CDR3 bases are TGTGCCAGCCAGCAGGTGCTAAATGGAAACACCATATATTTT. Protein product: CASQQVLNGNTIYF.

This rearrangement joins TRBV30 to TRBJ2-3, with 7 bases matching TRBD1. With 5 bases clipped from V and 2 bases from J, the junction kept 7 bases outside the gene matches. The CDR3 has 14 residues. Germline V gene data show CDR1 as GTSNPN and CDR2 as SVGIG (reference sequence). The CDR3 DNA reads as TGTGCCTGGGGGACAGAGCCTATCACAGATACGCAGTATTTT. The encoded protein is CAWGTEPITDTQYF.

The chain combines TRBV4-1 with TRBJ2-3, with a tentative D call TRBD2 (5 bases). There are 14 residues in the CDR3. The germline gives CDR1 MGHRA, CDR2 YSYEKL. Trimming left V 0 bases short and J 2 bases short, with 6 bases between. This chain's CDR3 is CASSQDGNTDTQYF. The CDR3 DNA reads TGCGCCAGCAGCCAAGACGGGAACACAGATACGCAGTATTTT.

The chain has TRBV5-6 and TRBJ2-7, with 8 bases that match TRBD1. The CDR3 spans 13 residues. The germline CDR1 and CDR2 sequences are SGHDT and YYEEEE. J lost 6 bases, V lost 4 bases, and 6 bases had no gene match. The CDR3 nucleotides read TGTGCCAGCAGCGCCGACAGGGGATCCGAGCAGTACTTC. Translation gives CASSADRGSEQYF. Full variable domain (remainder filled in from reference TRBV5-6 and TRBJ2-7): DAGVTQSPTHLIKTRGQQVTLRCSPKSGHDTVSWYQQALGQGPQFIFQYYEEEERQRGNFPDRFSGHQFPNYSSELNVNALLLGDSALYLCASSADRGSEQYFGPGTRLTVT.

The chain carries TRBV7-2 and TRBJ1-2, with TRBD1 as a possible D gene (5 bases). Germline V gene lookup returns CDR1 SGHTA and CDR2 FQGNSA. V lost 5 bases and J lost 4, with 17 bases in between. The CDR3 covers 15 residues. CDR3 bases: TGTGCCAGCAGCCCCAGTGTGACAGTCCCCTATGGCTACACCTTC. Its translation: CASSPSVTVPYGYTF.

J is TRBJ2-3 and V is TRBV7-3; 8 bases agree with TRBD2. Trimming took 2 bases from V and 6 from J; bases not matched to a gene: 4. This CDR3 contains 14 residues. Germline loops: CDR1 SGHTA, CDR2 FQGTGA. CDR3 in amino acids: CASSLGTSSDTQYF. CDR3 bases: TGTGCCAGCAGCTTAGGGACTAGTTCCGATACGCAGTATTTT.

This chain links TRBV18 with TRBJ1-6; 8 positions agree with TRBD1. Germline lookup yields CDR1 KGHSH and CDR2 LQKENI. V lost 3 bases to trimming and J lost 7 bases; unmatched junction nucleotides: 8. This CDR3 region has 16 residues. The CDR3: CASSPGGTGVNSPLHF. CDR3 in DNA: TGTGCCAGCTCACCGGGAGGGACAGGAGTAAATTCACCCCTCCACTTT.